The 9 T cell receptor beta chains reported below all come from one sample, sequenced in a study of blood T cells in healthy people across ages. Primers used in a second PCR of about 6 to 11 cycles were a sample-barcoded 5' primer and a J-beta primer mix. MiXCR, applied by TCRdb to the 5' RACE reads, yields one record per CDR3 protein. The sample yields some 1.4 million distinct CDR3 sequences, 42% seen once. Sequencing used blood. These receptor sequences come from a woman aged 18 to 35 in good health.

This clonotype was detected a few times. The chain recombines TRBV5-1 with TRBJ2-5, with D maybe TRBD2 (6 bases). The ends were cut back, 0 bases at V and 2 bases at J, with 11 bases in the middle. CDR1 is SGHRS, CDR2 YFSETQ, per germline. This CDR3 spans 15 amino acids. The CDR3 DNA reads TGCGCCAGCAGCTTGGCCGCGGGATCTCAAGAGACCCAGTACTTC. Translating gives CASSLAAGSQETQYF.

The rearrangement joins TRBV5-5 to TRBJ2-3; 7 bases map to TRBD2. Germline lookup yields CDR1 SGHKS and CDR2 YYEKEE (reference sequence). The CDR3 contains 15 residues. The V and J ends lost 5 bases and 1 base, in that order; junction bases with no gene match: 7. The CDR3 loop is CASRSEGLRTDTQYF. The DNA of the CDR3 is TGTGCCAGCAGATCGGAGGGACTACGCACAGATACGCAGTATTTT.

This clonotype was counted ten times or more. This chain uses TRBV2 with TRBJ1-6; TRBD1 might be the D (5 bases). The CDR3 consists of 20 residues. The V gene's germline CDR1 is SNHLY and CDR2 FYNNEI. V lost 8 bases, J lost 0 bases, and 26 bases lay in between. The CDR3 sequence is CASGFRSDEEGSSYNSPLHF. For the CDR3, the DNA is TGTGCCAGCGGATTCAGATCGGACGAGGAGGGGAGCTCCTATAATTCACCCCTCCACTTT.

The rearrangement links TRBV5-1 to TRBJ2-7; maybe TRBD2 (6 bases). The V and J ends lost 0 bases and 0 bases respectively, with 13 bases between them. The CDR3 loop spans 16 amino acids. Germline V lookup: CDR1 SGHRS, CDR2 YFSETQ. CDR3 coding DNA: TGCGCCAGCAGCTTGGCCGGCGGGGTGAACTCCTACGAGCAGTACTTC. Encoded protein: CASSLAGGVNSYEQYF.

CDR3 sequence: CASTRGGGLNEQFF. The CDR3 region has the DNA TGTGCCAGCACTCGAGGAGGGGGGCTCAATGAGCAGTTCTTC. This chain joins TRBV27 and TRBJ2-1, with D perhaps given as TRBD1 or TRBD2 (6 bases each). The CDR3 loop spans 14 amino acids. Deletions cut 7 bases from V and 6 bases from J, with 16 bases between. Germline CDR1 is MNHEY and CDR2 is SMNVEV (reference sequence).

Ten or more counts support this clonotype. The chain uses TRBV7-2 and TRBJ2-7, with D unresolved. The V gene lost 5 bases and the J gene lost 0 bases, with 14 bases spanning the gap. The CDR3 extends over 15 amino acids. The germline V gene encodes CDR1 SGHTA and CDR2 FQGNSA. CDR3 amino acids: CASSMQVASSYEQYF. The CDR3 DNA sequence: TGTGCCAGCAGCATGCAGGTAGCTAGCTCCTACGAGCAGTACTTC.

This clonotype has only a few counts. This sequence joins TRBV28 and TRBJ2-7, with TRBD1 matching over 9 bases. Germline assignment: CDR1 MDHEN and CDR2 SYDVKM. The CDR3 loop spans 15 amino acids. With V trimmed by 5 bases and J by 0 bases, 5 bases remained unmatched. In DNA, the CDR3 is TGTGCCAGCAGTGCCGGGACAGGGCTCTCCTACGAGCAGTACTTC. Its protein product is CASSAGTGLSYEQYF.

This CDR3 reads CASSQQTSGVGETQYF. The CDR3 nucleotides read TGCGCCAGCAGCCAACAGACTAGCGGGGTAGGAGAGACCCAGTACTTC. The rearrangement links TRBV4-1 to TRBJ2-5; 11 nucleotides match TRBD2. V trimming: 2 bases; J trimming: 4 bases; junction bases outside the gene matches: 6. This CDR3 has 16 residues. The germline CDR1 and CDR2 sequences are MGHRA and YSYEKL.

This sequence joins TRBV3-1 and TRBJ1-5; D not resolved. CDR1 is LGHDT and CDR2 is YNNKEL in the germline V gene (reference sequence). Between the trimmed V and J ends, which lost 1 base and 5 bases, there was a span of 9 bases. The CDR3 is 14 residues long. CDR3 nucleotide sequence: TGTGCCAGCAGCCAAGTCGGCGGAGATCAGCCCCAGCATTTT. Translation: CASSQVGGDQPQHF.